This note documents a single T cell receptor (beta chain) sequence. Its specificity is unknown. This sample was included in a study of CD8+CD57+ T cells in acquired aplastic anemia. Study information: Sorted CD4+ and CD8+ cell DNA averaged about 3 ug. General study results and limits: Patients and controls turned out to have some 30 CD8+ CDR3 sequences in common.

TCR beta VDJ and CDR3 were profiled, and genomic DNA was the template. MiXCR, run by TCRdb on the reads, gives a single entry per CDR3 protein. The data show 150,000 to 200,000 distinct CDR3 sequences, with less than 65% seen just once and around 42% held by the top ten. Sequenced sample: sorted CD4+, CD8+, or CD8+CD57+ T cells (not recorded which) from PBMCs. The clonotype was recovered from a human donor with severe aplastic anemia or a healthy control (not recorded which).

In DNA form, the CDR3 reads TGTGCCAGCAGCTTAGAGAGGGGAGGGGCTGGGGCCAACGTCCTGACTTTC. Amino acid sequence: CASSLERGGAGANVLTF. The chain uses TRBV7-2 and TRBJ2-6, with 7 bases fitting TRBD2. The V and J ends lost 1 base and 2 bases, in that order; junction bases with no gene match: 5. Germline lookup yields CDR1 SGHTA and CDR2 FQGNSA. This CDR3 has 17 amino acids.